The entry below gives a single T cell receptor beta chain sequence along with its context. Its target antigen remains unknown. No base-level quality is on record; no much larger clone is a single base apart. The CDR1 and CDR2 encoded by the germline V gene are SGHNT and YENEEA. V loses 6 bases of germline sequence and J loses 2 bases, and the interval between the two ends is 10 bases. Spanning cysteine to phenylalanine, the CDR3 consists of 14 amino acids. Only the CDR3 part of the read is kept: 42 bases, read in frame from the first base. The donors were healthy, HIV-negative adults with no recently reported acute infections or vaccinations. Every donor was a Caucasian adult residing in Nashville, Tennessee, USA. CD4+ T cells were enriched by magnetic negative selection, after which naive cells were positively selected on CD45RA and the negative fraction was taken as the memory subset. After blood collection by leukapheresis, PBMCs were isolated using Ficoll-Histopaque density gradient centrifugation and then cryopreserved in the vapor phase of liquid nitrogen. Analytical flow cytometry was used to check the purity and quantity of every magnetically sorted T cell population. Each sorted fraction had its genomic DNA isolated and then quantified by UV absorbance on a Nanodrop 2000c.

TCR CDR3 regions were amplified from genomic DNA by multiplex PCR using the deep immunoSEQ assay. Genomic DNA extracted from each cell subset was distributed evenly over all wells of several immunoSEQ 96-well plates, and each plate served as one replicate. Each replicate PCR for sorted subsets received about 220 ng genomic DNA, equal to 28,000 or so T cell genomes. Purified libraries were measured with a Qubit 3.0 fluorometer, size-checked on a Bioanalyzer 2100, and measured again with the KAPA Library Quantification kit. Each immunoSEQ 96-well plate was sequenced on its own single-read 150-cycle Illumina NextSeq 550 flow cell. Regarding the original processing steps: Because the immunoSEQ output included only junctional sequences and no quality scores, the filtering could not be the same as the filtering used for full-length reads. Sequences were annotated with PyIR, a Python wrapper for IgBLAST v1.9, and V/J genes and CDR3 were assigned using IMGT germline references. Reads with weak V/J assignments (E-value above 1e-6), missing CDR3, stop codons, out-of-frame junctions, or ambiguous translated residues were removed. V3J clonotypes were defined as sequences sharing the same inferred V gene, J gene, and CDR3 amino acid sequence. Percentage overlap between repertoires was calculated by dividing the number of shared unique clonotypes by the size of the smaller repertoire. RTK rarefaction, the Chao1 estimator, and Recon v2.1 estimates of unobserved clonotypes were used to assess repertoire richness. OLGA was used to compute generation probabilities for all TCRbeta clonotypes that the gDNA method yielded from a handful of donors. TCRdb provides this immuneACCESS table in a form limited to in-frame rearrangements. Some clones are lacking; in checked studies, under half of them reflect an unresolved V gene, and why the rest are absent is not known. Clone size and the V and J calls come from that table; the DNA yielded D and trimming. The sample profile shows about 1 million clones; around 75% of them were found once. The ten largest clones take up nearly 1.5% of the sample.

This record comes from a study of shared clonotypes between healthy human individuals (dated by TCRdb to about 2020). Regarding the study in general: A couple of women and a few men aged 18 to 49 years were included in the cohort. The study deeply sequenced blood TCR repertoires of about 5 healthy adults to estimate repertoire size and the extent of clonotype sharing between individuals. Per donor, three plates each were used for CD4 naive and CD4 memory, two for CD8 naive, and one for CD8 memory. Libraries were prepared and TCR repertoires were sequenced by different laboratories using diverse techniques, in order to increase sequencing depth and limit assay-specific biases. Each donor's leukapheresis produced roughly between roughly 0.85 and 9 billion PBMCs. The study at large found these results: Sharing across several donors was observed for approximately 5% of naive CD4, about 3.2% of naive CD8, 2% to 2.5% of memory CD4, and around 0.42% of memory CD8 clonotypes. Larger estimated clonotype richness was generally found for naive subsets than for memory subsets. The genetic and exposure-history diversity represented was limited by the small number of donors. Compared with non-shared clonotypes, clonotypes shared by all four sorted-subset donors had higher generation probabilities. Sampling was restricted to blood, and TCR repertoires in tissue are likely to differ from TCR repertoires in blood. Pairwise subsampling indicated that sequencing depth was expected to affect the degree of clonotype sharing among donors. Rarefaction of sorted-subset datasets indicated incomplete sequencing despite the large sequencing depth.

The sequence was obtained from a man aged 18-30 years in good health. Sequencing was performed on memory CD4+ T cells sorted from blood. In light of the paper, this sample's cell subset or site label describes: CD45RA-negative fraction. The chain was built from TRBV11-3 and TRBJ2-2, and perhaps TRBD2 as D gene, on 6 matching bases. Read as DNA, the sequence is TGTGCCAGCAGTCGTACTAGCAACACCGGGGAGCTGTTTTTT. The encoded protein is CASSRTSNTGELFF.